The 3 T cell receptor beta chains below all came from one sample that was sequenced in a study of blood T cell repertoires in COVID-19 (dated by TCRdb to 2020 to 2021). The library was built by means of the immunoSEQ multiplex PCR assay. As stored in TCRdb, this immuneACCESS dataset retains in-frame rearrangements with V and J assigned. A fraction of the clones does not appear; measured against another copy, unresolved V genes explain less than half of the discrepancy, and the remainder lacks a known reason. The sample table lists about 180,000 clones, about 82% of them with a count of one. Jointly, the top ten make up around 6.3% of the sample. Sequencing input: peripheral blood. The source of these receptors is a man in his 70s with active or convalescent COVID-19.

This chain joins TRBV7-3 and TRBJ2-2; TRBD2 agrees at 10 bases. After removal of 3 bases from V and 3 bases from J, the junction contained 1 base not matched to a gene. Per the germline V gene, CDR1 is SGHTA and CDR2 is FQGTGA. This CDR3 is built from 15 residues. CDR3 DNA sequence: TGTGCCAGCAGCTTGGGACTAGCGCACACCGGGGAGCTGTTTTTT. Translated, it gives CASSLGLAHTGELFF.

As DNA, the CDR3 is TGTGCCAGCAGCTTTAACAGGGGGGGCAATCAGCCCCAGCATTTT. Translated: CASSFNRGGNQPQHF. The chain uses TRBV13 and TRBJ1-5, with TRBD1 matching over 8 bases. CDR1 and CDR2 from the germline V gene are PRHDT and FYEKMQ (reference sequence). The CDR3 sequence is 15 residues long. V was clipped by 3 bases and J by 2 bases; unmatched bases: 3.

This rearrangement joins TRBV7-2 to TRBJ2-1; the D is unclear. The V end was cut by 1 base, the J end by 4 bases, with 8 bases between. Looked up from germline, CDR1 is SGHTA and CDR2 is FQGNSA. This CDR3 has 14 residues. CDR3 bases: TGTGCCAGCAGCTTAGATACGGGTTACAATGAGCAGTTCTTC. Protein sequence: CASSLDTGYNEQFF.